This entry concerns a single T cell receptor beta chain. The V and J ends lost 4 bases and 0 bases respectively, with 8 bases between them. The length of the CDR3 is 14 residues. CDR1 and CDR2 from the germline V gene are SEHNR and FQNEAQ (reference sequence). The study drew participants aged roughly 18 to 95 years from around 24 US areas. Cohort allocation depended upon clinical history that participants reported. These data belong to a study of blood T cell repertoires in COVID-19. Across the whole study: COVID-19 samples collected from the United States, Italy and Spain covered acute and convalescent phases. Nucleic acid was either cDNA or gDNA, and it came from T cells, B-cell-depleted T cells, or PBMCs.

Here immunoSEQ multiplex PCR was the method, and the copy in TCRdb shows in-frame clones only, minus some. The sample lists 220,000 or so clones, about 79% occurring once. The chain links TRBV7-9 to TRBJ2-3, with D unclear. The sample comprised PBMCs or T cells enriched from blood (not recorded which). The receptor was derived from a woman aged 60-75 years who had recovered from COVID-19. The CDR3 nucleotides are TGTGCCAGCAGCTCAACAGAAAGCACAGATACGCAGTATTTT. Translating it yields CASSSTESTDTQYF.